Sequencing of this T cell receptor beta chain was carried out in a study of cytomegalovirus exposure and HLA in healthy donors. In the PCR, 60 Vbeta and 13 Jbeta primers were used. Some clones are missing from TCRdb's copy, which holds only in-frame ones; the method was immunoSEQ multiplex PCR. The sample has over 150,000 clones, about 83% seen once; the top ten hold under 0.95%. The study, taken as a whole, reports: In a later analysis, the majority of CMV-associated beta chains seemingly showed HLA restriction. As was reported, the HLA-A and HLA-B alleles of most subjects were accurately predicted from TCR beta sequences.

Worth noting for this clone: Antigen unknown.

CDR1 and CDR2 from the germline V gene are MDHEN and SYDVKM. The CDR3 covers 14 residues. The junction had 9 bases not matched to a gene; V was cut back by 5 bases and J by 6 bases. The receptor was derived from a young woman in good health and CMV-seronegative. The J gene is TRBJ2-7, the V gene TRBV28; the match to TRBD1 covers 8 bases. What was sequenced was PBMCs. The DNA of the CDR3 is TGTGCCAGCAGTCCGGACAGGGCCCTAATCGAGCAGTACTTC. This encodes CASSPDRALIEQYF.